This TCR beta chain was profiled in a study of cytomegalovirus exposure and HLA in healthy donors. Points from the study as a whole: Whilst most TCR sequences proved rare, a subset of public TCRs occurred across many donors.

Method: immunoSEQ multiplex PCR; TCRdb's copy keeps in-frame clones and lacks some. The data hold over 200,000 clones, with almost 90% observed a single time. Worth noting for this clone: Its matching antigen is unknown.

Germline V CDR1 and CDR2: MDHEN, SYDVKM. CDR3 size: 17 residues. J gave up 3 bases and V 6 bases, and 13 bases lay outside the gene matches. This rearrangement joins TRBV28 to TRBJ1-1, with 10 bases identical to TRBD1. This TCR was recovered from a woman aged 18 to 35 in good health and CMV-seronegative. The material sequenced was PBMCs. The CDR3 spells CASRSGQGKGGDTEAFF. CDR3 nucleotide sequence: TGTGCCAGCAGGTCGGGACAGGGGAAGGGTGGTGACACTGAAGCTTTCTTT.